This entry lists 3 T cell receptor beta chains sequenced from one sample in a study of early T cells in non-severe SARS-CoV-2 infection. TCRdb itself ran the 5' RACE reads through MiXCR, one entry per CDR3 protein. This repertoire shows about 60,000 distinct CDR3 sequences, roughly 12% found once; its top ten account for about 9.7%. The specimen was whole blood. The receptors here all came from an adult who was a healthcare worker with PCR-confirmed SARS-CoV-2 infection or an uninfected control (not recorded which).

This clonotype was picked up many times. The chain carries TRBV29-1 and TRBJ2-7, with D perhaps given as TRBD1 or TRBD2 (5 bases each). V lost 6 bases and J lost 0, with 15 bases in between. The CDR3 length is 14 residues. The germline gives CDR1 SQVTM, CDR2 ANQGSEA. CDR3 nucleotide sequence: TGCAGCGTGATACGGGACGGCAGCTCCTACGAGCAGTACTTC. It yields the protein CSVIRDGSSYEQYF.

On this clonotype itself: This sequence may be a read error, since a much larger clone differs from it by one base. V is TRBV7-2 and J is TRBJ2-7, with D perhaps matching TRBD2 (7 bases). The V gene's germline CDR1 is SGHTA and CDR2 FQGNSA. The CDR3 is 15 amino acids. CDR3 DNA sequence: TGTGCCGGCAGCCGTGGGGGGGCCAGAGGTAACGAGCAGTACTTC. Protein sequence: CAGSRGGARGNEQYF.

The chain uses TRBV30 and TRBJ2-2; 10 bases line up with TRBD2. Trimming removed 4 bases from V and 4 bases from J; junction bases left unmatched: 3. Germline loops: CDR1 GTSNPN, CDR2 SVGIG (reference sequence). This CDR3 has 14 residues. The CDR3 loop reads CAWTRLAGTGELFF. The CDR3 nucleotides are TGTGCCTGGACGCGACTAGCGGGCACCGGGGAGCTGTTTTTT.